This T cell receptor beta chain was captured by sequencing in a study of blood T cell repertoires in COVID-19. Study in general: Acute and convalescent COVID-19 samples came from the United States, Italy and Spain.

CDR1 is MGHDK, CDR2 SYGVNS, per germline. The CDR3 covers 13 residues. The V end was cut by 1 base, the J end by 5 bases, with 8 bases between. Cohorts were assigned according to the clinical history that participants reported. Two negative PCRs, clearance, or symptom resolution characterized the recovered Cohort 3 donors. Measured with immunoSEQ multiplex PCR; TCRdb has only the in-frame clones, and not every one. This sample has 400,000 to 500,000 clones, with around 87% found just once. The material sequenced was PBMCs or T cells enriched from blood (not recorded which). The chain uses TRBV25-1 and TRBJ1-1; D unclear. This TCR was sampled from a woman in her thirties or forties who had recovered from COVID-19. The CDR3: CASSESLSTEAFF. The DNA for the CDR3 is TGTGCCAGCAGTGAATCCCTGAGTACTGAAGCTTTCTTT. Full variable domain (rest looked up from reference TRBV25-1 and TRBJ1-1): EADIYQTPRYLVIGTGKKITLECSQTMGHDKMYWYQQDPGMELHLIHYSYGVNSTEKGDLSSESTVSRIRTEHFPLTLESARPSHTSQYLCASSESLSTEAFFGQGTRLTVV.